The present entry profiles one T cell receptor (beta chain) with its context. Its target is unknown. The data stem from a study of post-analysis software for immune sequencing data. The TCR beta cDNA libraries carried unique molecular identifiers. Input amounts of roughly 0.85 to 11 million T cells were used. These gave roughly 0.5 million cDNA molecules, so each molecule approximated one T cell. Via MiXCR, TCRdb re-called the PCR reads, giving one row per CDR3 protein. Among hundreds of thousands of distinct CDR3 sequences listed, approximately 57% were seen once. Notes on the study in general: Diversity measured as normalized Chao1 was significantly lower in multiple sclerosis patients than in controls.

The sequencing input was blood. The sequence was obtained from a girl between 5 and 17 years old with multiple sclerosis.

For the CDR3, the DNA is TGTGCCACCCGGACAGGTACAGATACGCAGTATTTT. It yields the protein CATRTGTDTQYF. This chain uses TRBV6-5 with TRBJ2-3; 7 positions agree with TRBD1. Trimming at V came to 10 bases and at J to 3 bases, leaving 4 bases not matched to a gene. Germline V gives CDR1 MNHEY, CDR2 SVGAGI. CDR3 length: 12 residues.